Listed here is a single TCR beta chain. Its specificity is unknown. The entry originates in a study of blood T cells in healthy people across ages. General study findings and limits: The unsorted PBMCs prevented any conclusive comparison of naive versus antigen-experienced cells. Age brought a roughly linear fall in TCR beta diversity measured per million T cells.

CDR1 MDHEN and CDR2 SYDVKM come from the germline V gene. The V segment lost 3 bases and the J segment 13 bases; nucleotides outside the gene matches: 13. The CDR3 consists of 14 residues. Next came a second PCR, run for about 6 to 11 cycles, which used a sample-barcoded 5' primer along with a J-beta primer mix. TCRdb re-analysed the 5' RACE reads in MiXCR, keeping a single row per CDR3 protein. The sample holds roughly 830,000 distinct CDR3 sequences, approximately 65% seen once. Each donor had 8.5 to 10 milliliters of peripheral blood drawn. This TCR was recovered from a man aged 25 to 40 in good health. This sequence joins TRBV28 and TRBJ2-5; TRBD1 agrees at 8 bases. The sample consisted of blood. CDR3 sequence: CASSFGAGGYERYF. CDR3 nucleotide sequence: TGTGCCAGCAGTTTTGGGGCAGGGGGCTACGAGCGGTACTTC.